The rows below give T cell receptor beta chains drawn from one sample of a study of blood T cells in healthy people across ages. TCRdb passed the 5' RACE reads through MiXCR, listing each CDR3 protein once. The sample shows around 990,000 distinct CDR3 sequences, around two fifths of them seen only once. The material sequenced was blood. Receptors originate from a man aged 18 to 29 in good health. Both conserved end residues are trimmed from each CDR3. Each record gives: V gene, D gene, J gene, clone size, CDR3 protein. A D gene is named only where the DNA matches it firmly. Only some rows state a clone size, as once, few, many or a class for expanded clones.

TRBV20-1,-,TRBJ1-1,few,SARDGASAEPEAF
TRBV6-5,TRBD2,TRBJ2-1,once,ASSSRPGLAGGNEQF
TRBV5-6,-,TRBJ1-1,-,ASSLFPGRGEFSQNTEAF
TRBV6-4,-,TRBJ1-5,few,ASSDSDGVADNQPQH
TRBV25-1,-,TRBJ1-2,-,ASSEGGVFYCGYT
TRBV5-5,-,TRBJ1-2,-,ASSPIPDRDNYGYT
TRBV20-1,TRBD1,TRBJ1-4,-,SAKVGTGNEKLF
TRBV9,-,TRBJ1-1,few,ASSVGLGSSGRTEAF
TRBV20-1,-,TRBJ1-5,-,SAVSTLGNQPQH
TRBV4-1,-,-,-,ASSPNYFQETQF
TRBV2,-,TRBJ2-3,-,ASVRETDTQY
TRBV20-1,-,TRBJ1-5,-,SASSQFAGNQPQH
TRBV12-3/TRBV12-4,TRBD1,TRBJ1-2,few,ASRPPGQGAGGYT
TRBV3-1,-,TRBJ1-2,few,ASHYGPNANYGYT
TRBV25-1,TRBD1,TRBJ1-2,few,ASQEQGNYGYT
TRBV29-1,TRBD1,TRBJ1-1,-,RGGTGGTEAF
TRBV12-3/TRBV12-4,TRBD1,TRBJ1-2,-,ASSPGTVGGSYT
TRBV20-1,-,TRBJ2-1,few,SARDSAYNEQF
TRBV20-1,-,TRBJ2-1,few,SARVGTDNEQF
TRBV5-5,-,TRBJ2-1,-,ASRFGHVYNEQF
TRBV2,-,TRBJ1-6,few,ASSAGNTLH
TRBV6-1,TRBD1,TRBJ2-7,-,ASQRGQGKEYEQY
TRBV20-1,-,TRBJ2-1,-,SASRIDGYNEQF
TRBV12-3/TRBV12-4,TRBD1,TRBJ2-7,few,ASSLSDRGSYEQY
TRBV7-9,-,TRBJ1-2,-,ASSLAVTLRVDGYT
TRBV6-5,-,TRBJ2-1,many,ASSYSSGFYNEQF
TRBV29-1,-,TRBJ1-3,few,SVFHGNTIY
TRBV5-1,-,TRBJ2-7,-,ASSLMGDPLYEQY
TRBV2,TRBD1,TRBJ1-2,-,ASSEIRAGGSEGGYT
TRBV4-1,-,TRBJ1-1,-,ASSQVGRRSAF
TRBV3-1,-,TRBJ1-6,-,ASSQDRQGNSPLH
TRBV29-1,-,TRBJ1-4,few,SVGVLRNEKLF
TRBV7-2,-,TRBJ2-4,-,ASSYPLRGGLAKNIQY
TRBV15,-,TRBJ2-3,once,ATSRDNTDTQY
TRBV9,-,TRBJ2-3,-,ASSVASGAGQDTQY
TRBV20-1,TRBD1,TRBJ2-3,many,SAEDRETDTQY
TRBV20-1,TRBD2,TRBJ2-1,-,SAQGASGGPTTSSYNEQF
TRBV7-6,-,TRBJ1-1,-,ASSAWGVEGTEAF
TRBV20-1,-,TRBJ2-3,few,SARDVASTDTQY
TRBV7-3,-,TRBJ2-3,-,ASSLFPGQADTQY
TRBV12-3/TRBV12-4,-,TRBJ1-2,many,AAGRFYGYT
TRBV3-1,-,TRBJ2-7,few,ASSQERFSYEQY
TRBV7-3,TRBD1,TRBJ2-5,-,ASSLNRDSQETQY